This T cell receptor beta chain was captured by sequencing in a study of blood T cell repertoires in COVID-19. Germline values: CDR1 MGHRA, CDR2 YSYEKL. The V and J ends lost 1 base and 4 bases respectively, with 14 bases between them. The CDR3 is 16 residues long. A few counts support this clone. Clinical histories supplied by participants themselves formed the basis of cohort assignment. All recovered Cohort 3 donors got two negative PCRs, got clearance, or saw symptom resolution. In the study's own analysis: From reference gene primer amplification, estimates of nucleated cell counts were derived. Generated by immunoSEQ multiplex PCR, the TCRdb table keeps only in-frame clones and is missing some. V and J calls and clone size are given by that table; D and trimming were obtained from the DNA. The sample consists of about 230,000 clones, 87% of them appearing once.

The V and J genes are TRBV4-1 and TRBJ1-3; D remains ambiguous. This clonotype originated in a man aged 30 to 39 who had recovered from COVID-19. Sequencing was performed on PBMCs or T cells enriched from blood (not recorded which). The CDR3 loop reads CASSQGLGAGGNTIYF. CDR3 DNA: TGCGCCAGCAGCCAAGGATTGGGCGCGGGGGGAAACACCATATATTTT.